The source of this TCR beta chain is a study of naive and memory T cell subsets. The study's findings and limits: Findings for naive and memory subsets could not be checked against ground truth. Activation and differentiation may alter RNA-based TCR counts. A few larger clonotypes appeared in naive repertoires, especially CD8, possibly memory cells re-expressing CD45RA.

After CD4 positive bead selection, the CD4-negative fraction gave CD8 T cells. Cells stained for CD3, CD4, CD8, CD45RA, CD27 and viability were sorted into four CD45RA/CD27 subsets. The beta constant-region primer was an equimolar mix of two oligonucleotides covering TRBC1 and TRBC2. Ligated cDNA was amplified by four rounds of PCR with nested alpha and beta constant-region primers and SP2. One entry per CDR3 protein results from TCRdb running MiXCR on the UMI-ligation and nested PCR reads. The data show 120,000 to 150,000 distinct CDR3 sequences, with 15% to 25% seen just once and about 0.6% held by the top ten. Deletions cut 0 bases from V and 5 bases from J, with 20 bases between. Germline V gene data show CDR1 as MNHEY and CDR2 as SVGAGI. The CDR3 has 17 amino acids. This clonotype was seen a handful of times. The target antigen is unknown.

The sequence came from a human donor in good health. The sample comprised naive CD8+ T cells from blood. The V gene is TRBV6-5, the J gene TRBJ2-7; D perhaps matches TRBD2 (5 bases). The CDR3 nucleotides are TGTGCCAGCAGTTACTCTAGGGCGCTGAGGGCGGACCACGAGCAGTACTTC. It encodes CASSYSRALRADHEQYF.